This entry describes one T cell receptor (beta chain). The antigen remains unidentified. The naive CD8 population came from CD45RO-negative cells selected for CCR7, without terminally differentiated effector memory CD45RA+ cells. The V gene end was trimmed by 0 bases and the J gene end by 6 bases; junction bases not matched to a gene: 6. CDR1 and CDR2 (germline): WNHNN, SYGVQD (reference sequence). The CDR3 contains 15 residues. The record originates from a study of shared clonotypes between healthy human individuals. Study-level findings and limits: Among four donors, about 4.6% of naive CD4 clonotypes were found in common. Shared clonotypes across all four donors exceeded non-shared ones in generation probability.

TCRdb's copy holds only in-frame clones and misses some; the assay was immunoSEQ multiplex PCR. The data contain around 640,000 clones, 96% of them singletons. Sequenced: naive CD8+ T cells sorted from blood. The TCR originated in a woman between 25 and 40 years old in good health. The chain employs TRBV10-1 and TRBJ2-5, with 8 bases fitting TRBD1. The CDR3 loop is CASSESPGQVKTQYF. The CDR3 DNA reads as TGCGCCAGCAGTGAGTCACCGGGACAGGTTAAGACCCAGTACTTC.